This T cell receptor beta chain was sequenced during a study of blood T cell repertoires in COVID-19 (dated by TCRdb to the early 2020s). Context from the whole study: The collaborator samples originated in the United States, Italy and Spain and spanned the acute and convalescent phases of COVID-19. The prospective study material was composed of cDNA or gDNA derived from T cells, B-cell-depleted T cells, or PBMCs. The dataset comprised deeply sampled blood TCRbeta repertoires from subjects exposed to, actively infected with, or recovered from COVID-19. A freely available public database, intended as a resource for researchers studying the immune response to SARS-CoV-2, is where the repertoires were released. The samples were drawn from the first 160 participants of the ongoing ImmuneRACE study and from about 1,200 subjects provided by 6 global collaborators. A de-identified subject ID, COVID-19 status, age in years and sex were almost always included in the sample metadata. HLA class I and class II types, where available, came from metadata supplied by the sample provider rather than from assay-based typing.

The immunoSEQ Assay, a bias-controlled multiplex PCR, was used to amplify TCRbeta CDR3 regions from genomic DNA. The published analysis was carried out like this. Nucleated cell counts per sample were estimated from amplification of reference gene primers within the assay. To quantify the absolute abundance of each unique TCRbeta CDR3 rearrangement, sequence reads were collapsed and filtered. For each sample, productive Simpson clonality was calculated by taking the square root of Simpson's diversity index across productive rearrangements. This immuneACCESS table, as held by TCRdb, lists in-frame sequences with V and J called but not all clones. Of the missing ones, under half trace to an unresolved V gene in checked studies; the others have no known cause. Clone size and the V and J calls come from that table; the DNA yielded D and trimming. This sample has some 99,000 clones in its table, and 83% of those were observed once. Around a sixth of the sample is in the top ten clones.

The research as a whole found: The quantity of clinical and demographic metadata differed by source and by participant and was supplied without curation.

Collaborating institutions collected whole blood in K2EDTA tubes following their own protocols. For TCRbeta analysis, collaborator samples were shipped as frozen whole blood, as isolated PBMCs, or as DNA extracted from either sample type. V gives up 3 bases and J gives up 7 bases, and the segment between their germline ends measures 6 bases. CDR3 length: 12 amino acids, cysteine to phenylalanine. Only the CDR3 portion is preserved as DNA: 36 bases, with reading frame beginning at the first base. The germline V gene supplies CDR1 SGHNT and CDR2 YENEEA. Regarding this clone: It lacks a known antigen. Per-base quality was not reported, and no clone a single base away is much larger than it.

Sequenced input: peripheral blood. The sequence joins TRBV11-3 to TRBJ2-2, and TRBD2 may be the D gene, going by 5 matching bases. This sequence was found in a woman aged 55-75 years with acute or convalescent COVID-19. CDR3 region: CASSFEGGELFF. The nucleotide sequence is TGTGCCAGCAGCTTTGAGGGCGGGGAGCTGTTTTTT.